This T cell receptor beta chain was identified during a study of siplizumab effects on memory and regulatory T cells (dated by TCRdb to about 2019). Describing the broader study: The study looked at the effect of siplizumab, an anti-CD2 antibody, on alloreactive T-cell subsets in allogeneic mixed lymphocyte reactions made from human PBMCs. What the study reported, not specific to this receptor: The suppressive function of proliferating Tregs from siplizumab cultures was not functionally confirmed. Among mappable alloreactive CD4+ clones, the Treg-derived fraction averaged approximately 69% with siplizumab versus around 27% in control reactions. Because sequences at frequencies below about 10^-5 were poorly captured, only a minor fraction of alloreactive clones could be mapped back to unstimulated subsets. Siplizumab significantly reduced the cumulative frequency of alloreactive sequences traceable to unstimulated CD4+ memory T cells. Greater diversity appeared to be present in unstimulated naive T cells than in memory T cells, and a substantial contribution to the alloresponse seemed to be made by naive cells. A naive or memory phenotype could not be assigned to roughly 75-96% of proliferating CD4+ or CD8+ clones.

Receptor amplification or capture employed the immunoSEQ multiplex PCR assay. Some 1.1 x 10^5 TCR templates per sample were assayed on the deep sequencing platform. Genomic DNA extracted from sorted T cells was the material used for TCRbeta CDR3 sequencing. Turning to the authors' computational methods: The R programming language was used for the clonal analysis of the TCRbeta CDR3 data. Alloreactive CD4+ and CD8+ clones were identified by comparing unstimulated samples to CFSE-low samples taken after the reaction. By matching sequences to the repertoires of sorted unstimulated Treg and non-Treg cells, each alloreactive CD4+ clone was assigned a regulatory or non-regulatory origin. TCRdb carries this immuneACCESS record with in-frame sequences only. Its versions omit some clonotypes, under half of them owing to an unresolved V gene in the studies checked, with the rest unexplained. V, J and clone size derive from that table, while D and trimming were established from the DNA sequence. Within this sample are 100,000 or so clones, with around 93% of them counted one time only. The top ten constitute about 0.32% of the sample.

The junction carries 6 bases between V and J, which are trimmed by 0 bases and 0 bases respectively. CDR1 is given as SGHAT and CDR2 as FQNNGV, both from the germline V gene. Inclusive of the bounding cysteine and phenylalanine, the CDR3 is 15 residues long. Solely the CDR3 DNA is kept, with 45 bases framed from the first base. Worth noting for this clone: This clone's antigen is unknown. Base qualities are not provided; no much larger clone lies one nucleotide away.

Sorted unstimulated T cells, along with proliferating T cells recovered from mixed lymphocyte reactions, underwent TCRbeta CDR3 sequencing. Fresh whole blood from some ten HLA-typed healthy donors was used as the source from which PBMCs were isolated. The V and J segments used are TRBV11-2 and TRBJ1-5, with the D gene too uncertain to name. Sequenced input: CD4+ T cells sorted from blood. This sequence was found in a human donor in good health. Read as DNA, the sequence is TGTGCCAGCAGCTTAGACAGGTTTAGCAATCAGCCCCAGCATTTT. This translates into CASSLDRFSNQPQHF.